This entry is about one TCR beta chain. The antigen it recognizes is unknown. This CDR3 fails to terminate in the conserved phenylalanine or tryptophan, so it likely reflects a read error. These data are taken from a study of lung T cells in sarcoidosis with Löfgren's syndrome (dated by TCRdb to 2016 to 2017). About the study as a whole: Sarcoidosis was characterized as a granulomatous, predominantly pulmonary disease marked by accumulation of CD4+ T cells in bronchoalveolar lavage fluid. The repertoire analyses were focused on Lofgren's syndrome patients.

TCR repertoires were profiled from CD4+ T cells obtained by bronchoalveolar lavage. General conclusions and limits of the study: Multiple Lofgren's syndrome patients were reported to share TRAV12-1 and TRBV2 CDR3 motifs, a finding that suggests public CD4+ TCR repertoires. The study only suggested recognition of a sarcoidosis-associated antigen, and the antigen remained putative and unidentified. In Lofgren's syndrome patients, relative to control subjects, TRAV12-1 and TRBV2 were reported to be the most expanded V gene segments. Analysis of alphabeta pairing showed that TRAV12-1 paired preferentially with TRBV2, and the TCRs formed by this pairing showed CDR3 homology.

Taken from the germline V gene (reference sequence), the CDR1 and CDR2 loops are MNHEY and SMNVEV. Including both end residues, the CDR3 is 15 amino acids long. Kept here is only the CDR3 DNA, which spans 45 bases and is read in frame from base 1. TCRdb records Illumina MiSeq as the sequencer. TCRdb trimmed the raw reads at Q25, called clones with MiXCR and kept productive beta chains. Each CDR3 protein gets just one entry, which takes the most common genes and DNA from the rows behind it. The sample table lists about 19,000 distinct CDR3 sequences, over 20% of them with a count of one. Jointly, the top ten make up approximately 0.76% of the sample.

Sequencing input: CD4+ T cells from bronchoalveolar lavage. The receptor's source is a human donor with sarcoidosis (Löfgren's syndrome or another form), or a control subject (not recorded which). The rearranged chain carries TRBV27 and TRBJ1-2; 10 junctional bases match TRBD1. This receptor carries the CDR3 CAGSTTGTGVYGYTL. DNA sequence: TGTGCCGGCAGTACAACCGGGACAGGGGTTTATGGCTACACCCTC.